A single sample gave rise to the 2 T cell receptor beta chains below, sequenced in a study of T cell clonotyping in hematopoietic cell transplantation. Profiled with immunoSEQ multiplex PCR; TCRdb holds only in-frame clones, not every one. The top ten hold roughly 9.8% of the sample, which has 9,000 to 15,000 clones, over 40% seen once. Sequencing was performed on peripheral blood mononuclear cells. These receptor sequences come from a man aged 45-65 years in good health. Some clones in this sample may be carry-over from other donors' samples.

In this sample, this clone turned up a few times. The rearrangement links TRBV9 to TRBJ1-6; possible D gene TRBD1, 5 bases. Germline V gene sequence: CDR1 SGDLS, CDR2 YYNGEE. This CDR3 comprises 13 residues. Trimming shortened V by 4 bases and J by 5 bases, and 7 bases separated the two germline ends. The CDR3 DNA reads TGTGCCAGCAGCCCGGGGGATAATTCACCCCTCCACTTT. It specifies CASSPGDNSPLHF.

As DNA, the CDR3 is TGTGCCAGTAGTCTCAGGGGGGGAGGAACTGAAGCTTTCTTT. It yields the protein CASSLRGGGTEAFF. This chain links TRBV19 with TRBJ1-1; TRBD1 aligns across 7 bases. Germline-derived CDR1 and CDR2 are LNHDA and SQIVND (reference sequence). This CDR3 is built from 14 residues. V was pared by 5 bases and J by 5 bases, with 8 bases of the junction left unmatched.